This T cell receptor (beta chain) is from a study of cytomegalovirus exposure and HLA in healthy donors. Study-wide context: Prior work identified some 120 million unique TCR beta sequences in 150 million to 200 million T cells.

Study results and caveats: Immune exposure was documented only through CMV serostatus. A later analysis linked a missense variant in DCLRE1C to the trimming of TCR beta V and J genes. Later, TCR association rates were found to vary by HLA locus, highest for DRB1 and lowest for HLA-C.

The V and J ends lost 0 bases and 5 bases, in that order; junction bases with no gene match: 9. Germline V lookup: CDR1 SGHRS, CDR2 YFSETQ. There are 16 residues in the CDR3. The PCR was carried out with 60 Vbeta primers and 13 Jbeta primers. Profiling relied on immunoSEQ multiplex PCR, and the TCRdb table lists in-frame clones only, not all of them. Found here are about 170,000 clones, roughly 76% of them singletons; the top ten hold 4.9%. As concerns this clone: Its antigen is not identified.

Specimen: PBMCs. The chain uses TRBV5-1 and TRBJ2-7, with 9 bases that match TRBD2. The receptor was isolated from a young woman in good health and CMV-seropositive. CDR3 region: CASSLVRPSGADEQYF. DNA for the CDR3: TGCGCCAGCAGCTTGGTTCGCCCTAGCGGGGCAGACGAGCAGTACTTC.